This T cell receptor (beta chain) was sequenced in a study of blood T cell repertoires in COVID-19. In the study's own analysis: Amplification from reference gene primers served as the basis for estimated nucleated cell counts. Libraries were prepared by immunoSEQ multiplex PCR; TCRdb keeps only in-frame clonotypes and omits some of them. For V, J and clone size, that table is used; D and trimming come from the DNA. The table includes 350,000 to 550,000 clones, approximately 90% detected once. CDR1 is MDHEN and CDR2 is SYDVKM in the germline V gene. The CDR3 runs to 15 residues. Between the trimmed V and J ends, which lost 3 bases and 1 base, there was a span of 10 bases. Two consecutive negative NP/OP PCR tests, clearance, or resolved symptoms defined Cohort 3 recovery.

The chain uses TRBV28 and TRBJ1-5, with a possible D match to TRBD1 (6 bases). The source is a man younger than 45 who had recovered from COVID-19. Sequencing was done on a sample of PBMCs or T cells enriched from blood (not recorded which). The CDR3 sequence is CASSFGGHSNQPQHF. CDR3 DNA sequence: TGTGCCAGCAGTTTTGGGGGACACAGCAATCAGCCCCAGCATTTT.